Listed here are 25 T cell receptor beta chains from one sample, sequenced in a study of a mutant IDH1 vaccine in newly diagnosed glioma. No antigen has been identified for these receptors. The time point: week 5, during vaccination. A single vaccine dose contained 300 ug of mutant IDH1 20-mer peptide, and topical imiquimod was used with it. Using immunoSEQ multiplex PCR, the repertoire was profiled, and TCRdb retains in-frame clones only, with some absent. The sample has 75,000 to 80,000 clones; more than 85% are singletons. Specimen: PBMCs, collected from a glioma patient whose treatment included an IDH1 peptide vaccine. The receptors were gathered from a woman between 50 and 59 years old with glioma.

The chain has TRBV4-1 and TRBJ2-7; D is perhaps TRBD2 (6 bases). V lost 2 bases to trimming and J lost 3 bases, with 14 bases between them. Per germline, CDR1 MGHRA and CDR2 YSYEKL. The CDR3 sequence is 15 residues long. CDR3 region: CASSQPLATNYEQYF. CDR3 nucleotide sequence: TGCGCCAGCAGCCAACCTCTAGCGACCAACTACGAGCAGTACTTC.

This chain uses TRBV4-1 with TRBJ2-1; 13 nucleotides align to TRBD2. V lost 3 bases to trimming and J lost 0 bases; unmatched junction nucleotides: 11. The germline CDR1 and CDR2 sequences are MGHRA and YSYEKL. The CDR3 has 20 amino acids. This chain's CDR3 is CASSQQLAGGPRSSYNEQFF. CDR3 nucleotide sequence: TGCGCCAGCAGCCAGCAACTAGCGGGAGGGCCCCGGAGCTCCTACAATGAGCAGTTCTTC.

This clone was detected once. The chain couples TRBV4-1 to TRBJ2-2, with unresolved D. This CDR3 region has 15 residues. V dropped 5 bases and J dropped 8 bases, with 18 bases sitting between them. CDR1 and CDR2 (germline): MGHRA, YSYEKL. The CDR3 coding sequence is TGCGCCAGCAGCTATCGGCCCGACGCCCTGGGGGAGCTGTTTTTT. Amino acids: CASSYRPDALGELFF.

The rearrangement links TRBV7-3 to TRBJ2-7; 8 bases align to TRBD1. The CDR3 contains 15 residues. Germline V gives CDR1 SGHTA, CDR2 FQGTGA. V lost 4 bases to trimming and J lost 9 bases; unmatched junction nucleotides: 14. CDR3 sequence: CASSSTGTGPRVQYF. CDR3 sequence (DNA): TGTGCCAGCAGCTCAACCGGGACAGGCCCTCGGGTGCAGTACTTC.

The chain combines TRBV5-1 with TRBJ2-7; perhaps TRBD1 as D (5 bases). Germline values: CDR1 SGHRS, CDR2 YFSETQ. The germline V and J ends were trimmed by 9 bases and 5 bases, with 21 bases remaining between them. The CDR3 runs 14 residues. The CDR3 sequence is CATSVAGQEDEQYF. The CDR3 nucleotides are TGCGCCACATCGGTGGCAGGGCAAGAAGACGAGCAGTACTTC.

The chain links TRBV30 to TRBJ1-3; D not resolved. This CDR3 has 15 amino acids. V was trimmed by 1 base and J by 3 bases, leaving 13 bases between them. The V gene's germline CDR1 is GTSNPN and CDR2 SVGIG (reference sequence). DNA of the CDR3: TGTGCCTGGAGTGGTGCTCCGGACTTTGGAAACACCATATATTTT. Its protein product is CAWSGAPDFGNTIYF.

In its sample, this clone was seen once. The chain combines TRBV27 with TRBJ1-2, with D possibly matching TRBD1 (5 bases). CDR3 length equals 15 residues. Per the germline V gene, CDR1 is MNHEY and CDR2 is SMNVEV (reference sequence). Trimming shortened V by 2 bases and J by 0 bases, and 10 bases separated the two germline ends. The CDR3 bases are TGTGCCAGCAGTTTAGGAGGGGTCACTAACTATGGCTACACCTTC. This sequence encodes CASSLGGVTNYGYTF.

The chain employs TRBV6-7 and TRBJ1-1; D might be TRBD1 (6 bases). TRBV6-7 is designated an ORF whose function remains uncertain. The germline V and J ends were trimmed by 0 bases and 1 base, with 9 bases remaining between them. The CDR3 contains 15 residues. CDR3 loop: CASSYSGHTNTEAFF. The DNA of the CDR3 is TGTGCCAGCAGTTACTCGGGACACACGAACACTGAAGCTTTCTTT.

As regards this clone: One end of the junction is discordant with germline, which a read error may explain. The rearrangement links TRBV7-7 to TRBJ2-1; D might be TRBD1 (6 bases). The germline V gene encodes CDR1 SSHAT and CDR2 FNYEAQ (reference sequence). This CDR3 comprises 15 residues. The CDR3 here is CASSLGGAFYNEQFF. As DNA, the CDR3 is TGTGCTAGCAGCTTAGGGGGAGCCTTCTACAATGAGCAGTTCTTC.

The V and J genes are TRBV28 and TRBJ1-4; 7 nucleotides align to TRBD1. V lost 5 bases, J lost 6 bases, and 6 bases stayed unmatched. Germline CDR1 is MDHEN and CDR2 is SYDVKM. The CDR3 totals 14 residues. The DNA for the CDR3 is TGTGCCAGCAGTACGACAGGGCAGGATGAAAAACTGTTTTTT. This translates into CASSTTGQDEKLFF.

V is TRBV10-2 and J is TRBJ2-7, with 10 bases aligning to TRBD2. J lost 4 bases, V lost 7 bases, and 10 bases had no gene match. The CDR3 runs to 15 residues. The germline V gene has CDR1 WSHSY and CDR2 SAAADI. The CDR3, as DNA: TGCGCCAGCATCTCCCCGAGGACTAGCGGTTACGAGCAGTACTTC. Its protein product is CASISPRTSGYEQYF.

The chain has TRBV28 and TRBJ2-2; weak D call: TRBD2 (7 bases). Between the trimmed V and J ends, which lost 1 base and 0 bases, there was a span of 12 bases. Germline CDR1 reads MDHEN; CDR2 reads SYDVKM. CDR3 size: 17 residues. The CDR3 nucleotides read TGTGCCAGCAGTTTATCGGGGGGCAGCGCGAACACCGGGGAGCTGTTTTTT. Translation gives CASSLSGGSANTGELFF. The full variable domain, completed using reference TRBV28 and TRBJ2-2, is DVKVTQSSRYLVKRTGEKVFLECVQDMDHENMFWYRQDPGLGLRLIYFSYDVKMKEKGDIPEGYSVSREKKERFSLILESASTNQTSMYLCASSLSGGSANTGELFFGEGSRLTVL.

The V gene is TRBV15, the J gene TRBJ2-7; D ambiguous. The V gene's germline CDR1 is LNHNV and CDR2 YYDKDF (reference sequence). The CDR3 has 15 amino acids. V gave up 3 bases and J gave up 2 bases, with 14 bases separating them. The CDR3 nucleotides read TGTGCCACCAGCAGCCCCGGGCTAGGGACCTACGAGCAGTACTTC. It yields the protein CATSSPGLGTYEQYF.

Only one count was recorded for this clone. The chain has TRBV5-1 and TRBJ2-3, with D perhaps TRBD1 (7 bases). The CDR3 covers 16 residues. CDR1 SGHRS and CDR2 YFSETQ come from the germline V gene. Trimming removed 2 bases from V and 1 base from J, with 14 bases in between. Written as DNA, the CDR3 is TGCGCCAGCAGCTTTCAGGGGGGCGGGGGCACAGATACGCAGTATTTT. This translates into CASSFQGGGGTDTQYF.

The rearrangement joins TRBV7-2 to TRBJ1-4, with unresolved D. This CDR3 contains 16 residues. Trimming shortened V by 0 bases and J by 7 bases, and 15 bases separated the two germline ends. In germline, CDR1 is SGHTA, CDR2 FQGNSA. The CDR3 DNA sequence: TGTGCCAGCAGCTTAGCGGAGGCAGCTGCTGGTGAAAAACTGTTTTTT. Protein product: CASSLAEAAAGEKLFF.

The count of this clone is one. The CDR3 nucleotides are TGTGCCAGCATTGGGGCGGGAGTGTCCTACAATGAGCAGTTCTTC. Protein sequence: CASIGAGVSYNEQFF. The chain couples TRBV2 to TRBJ2-1; TRBD2 aligns across 7 bases. Germline V gene sequence: CDR1 SNHLY, CDR2 FYNNEI. The CDR3 is 15 residues long. The V gene end was trimmed by 7 bases and the J gene end by 1 base; junction bases not matched to a gene: 7.

The chain has TRBV2 and TRBJ1-1; D gene unclear. The CDR3 loop spans 13 amino acids. Germline CDR1 reads SNHLY; CDR2 reads FYNNEI. V was trimmed by 6 bases and J by 0 bases, leaving 8 bases between them. This chain's CDR3 is CASRGMMNTEAFF. In DNA, the CDR3 is TGTGCCAGCAGAGGGATGATGAACACTGAAGCTTTCTTT.

This chain uses TRBV10-1 with TRBJ2-7, with unresolved D. Germline lookup yields CDR1 WNHNN and CDR2 SYGVQD (reference sequence). V lost 3 bases to trimming and J lost 0 bases, with 9 bases between them. There are 14 residues in the CDR3. CDR3 bases: TGCGCCAGCAGTGAACGACGGCACTCCTACGAGCAGTACTTC. It specifies CASSERRHSYEQYF.

V is TRBV29-1 and J is TRBJ2-7, with 10 bases matching TRBD2. This CDR3 comprises 16 residues. J lost 1 base, V lost 4 bases, and 10 bases had no gene match. In germline, CDR1 is SQVTM, CDR2 ANQGSEA. Written as DNA, the CDR3 is TGCAGCGTTGGAGAATCATCTAGCGGGAGATCCTACGAGCAGTACTTC. Translated: CSVGESSSGRSYEQYF.

The rearrangement links TRBV29-1 to TRBJ2-7; no clear D gene. With 3 bases removed from V and 6 bases from J, the gap between germline ends came to 9 bases. Germline loops: CDR1 SQVTM, CDR2 ANQGSEA. The CDR3 has 11 amino acids. The CDR3 nucleotides are TGCAGCGTTGACTCAACGGGCGAGCAGTACTTC. Residues: CSVDSTGEQYF.

This clone turned up a few times. The rearrangement joins TRBV2 to TRBJ1-3; D remains ambiguous. This CDR3 spans 12 amino acids. Germline-derived CDR1 and CDR2 are SNHLY and FYNNEI. Between the trimmed V and J ends, which lost 0 bases and 6 bases, there was a span of 3 bases. Here the CDR3 reads CASSEAPNTIYF. The CDR3 DNA follows: TGTGCCAGCAGTGAAGCCCCAAACACCATATATTTT.

V is TRBV6-6 and J is TRBJ2-3, with D possibly being TRBD2 (5 bases). V was clipped by 0 bases and J by 4 bases, with 5 bases between them. This CDR3 region has 13 residues. Germline-derived CDR1 and CDR2 are MNHNY and SVGAGI (reference sequence). Here the CDR3 DNA reads TGTGCCAGCAGTTACTCCGGGGCAGATACGCAGTATTTT. It encodes CASSYSGADTQYF.

The chain employs TRBV5-4 and TRBJ1-1; possible D gene TRBD1, 5 bases. V was trimmed by 0 bases and J by 0 bases, leaving 12 bases between them. Germline-derived CDR1 and CDR2 are SGHNT and YYREEE (reference sequence). This CDR3 is built from 16 residues. CDR3 in amino acids: CASSLDIGTLNTEAFF. The CDR3 nucleotides are TGTGCCAGCAGCTTGGATATTGGGACCTTGAACACTGAAGCTTTCTTT. Complete variable domain (other parts from reference TRBV5-4 and TRBJ1-1): ETGVTQSPTHLIKTRGQQVTLRCSSQSGHNTVSWYQQALGQGPQFIFQYYREEENGRGNFPPRFSGLQFPNYSSELNVNALELDDSALYLCASSLDIGTLNTEAFFGQGTRLTVV.

The chain is built from TRBV9 and TRBJ2-1; the D is unclear. The germline V and J ends were trimmed by 4 bases and 6 bases, with 17 bases remaining between them. The CDR3 is 15 residues long. Per the germline V gene, CDR1 is SGDLS and CDR2 is YYNGEE. Here the CDR3 DNA reads TGTGCCAGCAGCCCCGCCCCTTTACCTTCCAATGAGCAGTTCTTC. Its protein product is CASSPAPLPSNEQFF.

The genes are TRBV13 and TRBJ2-7; 11 bases line up with TRBD2. Germline CDR1 PRHDT, CDR2 FYEKMQ (reference sequence). Trimming cost V 8 bases and J 0 bases; bases outside gene matches: 9. The CDR3 has 16 residues. CDR3 nucleotides: TGTGCCAGCGGCCGGCGACTAGCGGGAAGCTCCTACGAGCAGTACTTC. It yields the protein CASGRRLAGSSYEQYF. The full variable domain, its missing parts supplied by reference TRBV13 and TRBJ2-7, is AAGVIQSPRHLIKEKRETATLKCYPIPRHDTVYWYQQGPGQDPQFLISFYEKMQSDKGSIPDRFSAQQFSDYHSELNMSSLELGDSALYFCASGRRLAGSSYEQYFGPGTRLTVT.